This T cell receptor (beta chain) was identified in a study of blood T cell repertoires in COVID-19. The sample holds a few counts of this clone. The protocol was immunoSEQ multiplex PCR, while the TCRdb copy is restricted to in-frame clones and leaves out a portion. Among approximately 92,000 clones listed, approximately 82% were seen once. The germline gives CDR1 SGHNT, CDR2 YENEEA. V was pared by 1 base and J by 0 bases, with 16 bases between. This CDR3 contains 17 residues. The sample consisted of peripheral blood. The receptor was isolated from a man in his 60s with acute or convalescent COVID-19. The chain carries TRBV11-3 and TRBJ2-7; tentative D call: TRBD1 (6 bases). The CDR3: CASSLGEPGVGSYEQYV. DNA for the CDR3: TGTGCCAGCAGCTTAGGCGAACCAGGGGTGGGCTCCTACGAGCAGTACGTC.